The rows below give T cell receptor beta chains drawn from one sample of a study of shared clonotypes between healthy human individuals. Produced via immunoSEQ multiplex PCR; TCRdb's table is partial and in-frame only. Among under 1 million clones listed, approximately 96% were seen once. The source material was naive CD8+ T cells sorted from blood. These receptors were obtained from a man aged 25 to 40 in good health. Each CDR3 is given with its conserved first and last residue. The D gene is left open where the match is weak. Clone size is given for some rows only: seen once, a few or many times, or a class if the clone is expanded.

>.|TRBV4-2|.|TRBJ2-1
CASSLRRGVFEQFF
TGTGCCAGCAGCCTGAGGCGAGGTGTTTTTGAGCAGTTCTTC
>TRBD1|TRBV7-6|.|TRBJ2-2
CASSSQGAGSTGELFF
TGTGCCAGCAGCAGCCAGGGGGCTGGTAGCACCGGGGAGCTGTTTTTT
>.|TRBV7-9|.|TRBJ2-7
CASSPNRVHEQYF
TGTGCCAGCAGCCCGAACAGGGTCCACGAGCAGTACTTC
>.|TRBV27|.|TRBJ2-2
CASRGSGTGELFF
TGTGCCAGCAGGGGCTCAGGAACCGGGGAGCTGTTTTTT
>.|TRBV27|.|TRBJ1-5
CASSLSRGSQPQHF
TGTGCCAGCAGTTTATCGCGGGGCAGCCAGCCCCAGCATTTT
>.|TRBV5-6|.|TRBJ1-1
CASRGGAGKPEAFF
TGTGCCAGCAGGGGGGGAGCAGGGAAACCTGAAGCTTTCTTT
>TRBD2|TRBV18|.|TRBJ2-7
CASSASGDYEQYF
TGTGCCAGCTCAGCCAGCGGGGACTACGAGCAGTACTTC
>TRBD1|TRBV7-8|.|TRBJ1-5
CASSQIGSQGIHQPQHF
TGTGCCAGCAGCCAGATAGGGTCACAGGGGATACATCAGCCCCAGCATTTT
>TRBD1|TRBV5-6|.|TRBJ2-7
CASSWGQGVNYEQYF
TGTGCCAGCAGCTGGGGACAGGGGGTAAACTACGAGCAGTACTTC
>TRBD2|TRBV13|once|TRBJ2-7
CASSLGGRRGEQYF
TGTGCCAGCAGCTTGGGAGGGCGCCGGGGCGAGCAGTACTTC
>TRBD2|TRBV15|.|TRBJ2-1
CATSRDLFGTSGSNEQFF
TGTGCCACCAGCAGAGATCTTTTCGGGACTAGCGGGAGTAATGAGCAGTTCTTC
>TRBD2|TRBV28|.|TRBJ2-1
CASSPLAGGSNEQFF
TGTGCCAGCAGCCCACTAGCGGGAGGCAGCAATGAGCAGTTCTTC
>TRBD2|TRBV30|.|TRBJ2-1
CAWSVAAGDVEQFF
TGTGCCTGGAGTGTGGCAGCGGGAGATGTTGAGCAGTTCTTC
>TRBD1|TRBV14|.|TRBJ2-7
CASLGTGQWYF
TGTGCCAGCCTGGGAACGGGACAGTGGTACTTC
>TRBD1|TRBV5-1|.|TRBJ1-2
CASSLTGQPSDGYTF
TGCGCCAGCAGCTTGACGGGACAGCCTTCGGATGGCTACACCTTC
>.|TRBV19|.|TRBJ1-2
CARPSKRGYTF
TGTGCCAGACCGTCAAAGAGGGGCTACACCTTC
>.|TRBV10-1|.|TRBJ2-1
CASSEASVDEQFF
TGCGCCAGCAGTGAAGCTAGCGTGGATGAGCAGTTCTTC
>TRBD2|TRBV28|once|TRBJ2-1
CAIRRGASGSNEQFF
TGTGCCATCCGGCGGGGGGCTAGCGGGAGCAATGAGCAGTTCTTC
>.|TRBV7-9|.|TRBJ2-2
CASSETGKAGELFF
TGTGCCAGCAGCGAAACAGGGAAGGCCGGGGAGCTGTTTTTT
>.|TRBV28|.|TRBJ2-7
CASSRRRSAYEQYF
TGTGCCAGCAGCCGCAGGAGGTCGGCTTACGAGCAGTACTTC
>TRBD2|TRBV7-3|.|TRBJ2-3
CASSSIAGGGTDTQYF
TGTGCCAGCAGCTCCATAGCGGGAGGGGGCACAGATACGCAGTATTTT
>TRBD1|TRBV10-1|.|TRBJ2-7
CASSGHPGQGYEQYF
TGCGCCAGCAGTGGCCACCCAGGACAGGGGTACGAGCAGTACTTC
>.|TRBV11-2|.|TRBJ2-7
CASSLDFAPSYEQYF
TGTGCCAGCAGCTTGGACTTCGCTCCTTCCTACGAGCAGTACTTC
>.|TRBV30|.|TRBJ2-1
CAWSIGFANNEQFF
TGTGCCTGGAGTATTGGATTCGCCAACAATGAGCAGTTCTTC
>TRBD2|TRBV9|.|TRBJ2-1
CASSGGTSGRAAGHEQFF
TGTGCCAGCAGCGGCGGGACTAGCGGGAGGGCCGCTGGGCATGAGCAGTTCTTC
>.|TRBV7-8|.|TRBJ2-1
CASSSEERYNEQFF
TGTGCCAGCAGCTCAGAGGAGAGATACAATGAGCAGTTCTTC
>.|TRBV10-3|once|TRBJ2-5
CAISEAAAPLGTQYF
TGTGCCATCAGTGAGGCGGCGGCCCCACTAGGGACCCAGTACTTC
>.|TRBV15|.|TRBJ2-3
CATSRDLRADTQYF
TGTGCCACCAGCAGAGATCTTAGAGCAGATACGCAGTATTTT
>TRBD1|TRBV6-1|.|TRBJ2-1
CASSASWGGQGNEQFF
TGTGCCAGCAGTGCATCCTGGGGGGGACAGGGGAATGAGCAGTTCTTC
>.|TRBV25-1|.|TRBJ1-5
CASSVGGEGNQPQHF
TGTGCCAGCAGTGTGGGGGGCGAGGGCAATCAGCCCCAGCATTTT
>TRBD1|TRBV7-9|.|TRBJ2-7
CASSSGGSSYEQYF
TGTGCCAGCAGCTCAGGGGGAAGCTCCTACGAGCAGTACTTC
>.|TRBV2|.|TRBJ2-1
CASAPAYNEQFF
TGTGCCAGCGCCCCGGCCTACAATGAGCAGTTCTTC
>TRBD1|TRBV19|once|TRBJ1-5
CASSGTENQAQHF
TGTGCCAGTAGTGGGACAGAGAATCAGGCCCAGCATTTT
>.|TRBV7-9|.|TRBJ1-5
CASSFGVGSNQPQHF
TGTGCCAGCAGCTTCGGGGTTGGTAGCAATCAGCCCCAGCATTTT
>TRBD2|TRBV13|.|TRBJ2-7
CASSPSGGNYEQYF
TGTGCCAGCAGCCCTAGCGGGGGGAACTACGAGCAGTACTTC
>TRBD2|TRBV6-5|.|TRBJ2-1
CASSPLAGVGYEQFF
TGTGCCAGCAGCCCTCTAGCGGGAGTGGGCTATGAGCAGTTCTTC
>.|TRBV11-2|once|TRBJ2-7
CASSLAAFPYEQYF
TGTGCCAGCAGCTTGGCAGCCTTTCCTTACGAGCAGTACTTC
>TRBD1|TRBV11-3|.|TRBJ2-1
CASSLPDRGRHNEQFF
TGTGCCAGCAGCTTACCCGACAGGGGCAGACACAATGAGCAGTTCTTC
>TRBD2|TRBV13|.|TRBJ2-2
CASSLRPVAGVQNTGELFF
TGTGCCAGCAGCTTACGCCCTGTAGCGGGAGTCCAGAACACCGGGGAGCTGTTTTTT
>.|TRBV10-2|.|TRBJ1-3
CASSEGHSSGNTIYF
TGCGCCAGCAGTGAGGGACATAGTTCTGGAAACACCATATATTTT
>.|TRBV5-1|.|TRBJ1-2
CASSLEIPTGIYGYTF
TGCGCCAGCAGCTTGGAGATTCCCACAGGAATCTATGGCTACACCTTC
>.|TRBV15|.|TRBJ2-2
CATGGGELFF
TGTGCCACCGGGGGCGGGGAGCTGTTTTTT